These 20 T cell receptor beta chains were all obtained from the same sample, sequenced in a study of PD-1 blockade in mismatch repair-deficient tumors. The protocol was immunoSEQ multiplex PCR, while the TCRdb copy is restricted to in-frame clones and leaves out a portion. The sample shows roughly 37,000 clones, roughly 84% of them seen only once. Here the sequenced sample was PBMCs, taken about 40 weeks after starting pembrolizumab. The receptors derive from an adult with mismatch repair-deficient cancer.

This chain connects TRBV9 to TRBJ2-1; 8 nucleotides line up with TRBD2. The V gene end was trimmed by 2 bases and the J gene end by 5 bases; junction bases not matched to a gene: 3. The CDR3 length is 14 residues. Germline V gene sequence: CDR1 SGDLS, CDR2 YYNGEE. DNA of the CDR3: TGTGCCAGCAGCGTTTCAGCGGGAGACAATGAGCAGTTCTTC. It translates to CASSVSAGDNEQFF.

The chain recombines TRBV18 with TRBJ2-3; the match to TRBD1 covers 8 bases. The V segment lost 1 base and the J segment 3 bases; nucleotides outside the gene matches: 6. This CDR3 spans 16 amino acids. CDR1 and CDR2 (germline): KGHSH, LQKENI. CDR3 residues: CASSPLGQGGTDTQYF. The DNA for the CDR3 is TGTGCCAGCTCACCACTTGGACAGGGTGGAACAGATACGCAGTATTTT.

CDR3 residues: CASSLRGTSADEQYF. The CDR3 bases are TGCGCCAGCAGCTTGCGGGGTACTAGCGCCGACGAGCAGTACTTC. The J gene is TRBJ2-7, the V gene TRBV5-1, with 7 nucleotides matching TRBD2. V was pared by 1 base and J by 5 bases, with 9 bases of the junction left unmatched. The CDR3 length is 15 residues. CDR1 SGHRS and CDR2 YFSETQ come from the germline V gene. The entire variable domain, with the rest obtained from reference TRBV5-1 and TRBJ2-7, is as follows: KAGVTQTPRYLIKTRGQQVTLSCSPISGHRSVSWYQQTPGQGLQFLFEYFSETQRNKGNFPGRFSGRQFSNSRSEMNVSTLELGDSALYLCASSLRGTSADEQYFGPGTRLTVT.

V and J are TRBV15 and TRBJ1-2; 9 bases are a match to TRBD1. This CDR3 has 15 residues. Germline V gene sequence: CDR1 LNHNV, CDR2 YYDKDF (reference sequence). The ends lost 1 base at V and 5 bases at J; junction bases unmatched: 5. For the CDR3, the DNA is TGTGCCACCAGCAGAGCGACAGGGGGGGGATATGGCTACACCTTC. Translated, it gives CATSRATGGGYGYTF.

V and J are TRBV30 and TRBJ2-5; D perhaps matches TRBD2 (6 bases). V lost 2 bases and J lost 5, with 12 bases in between. This CDR3 comprises 13 residues. The germline V gene encodes CDR1 GTSNPN and CDR2 SVGIG (reference sequence). CDR3 nucleotides: TGTGCCTGGAGTATCGGGGGTGCTGAGACCCAGTACTTC. Translated, it gives CAWSIGGAETQYF.

The V gene is TRBV7-9, the J gene TRBJ2-1; D ambiguous. V was shortened by 5 bases and J by 7 bases, with 15 bases between the two germline ends. This CDR3 contains 14 residues. Germline lookup yields CDR1 SEHNR and CDR2 FQNEAQ (reference sequence). The chain's CDR3 is CASSPPDVRNEQFF. The CDR3, as DNA: TGTGCCAGCAGCCCCCCGGATGTGCGGAATGAGCAGTTCTTC.

This clone has just one count. This rearrangement joins TRBV7-3 to TRBJ2-1; 8 nucleotides align to TRBD2. The V segment lost 2 bases and the J segment 2 bases; nucleotides outside the gene matches: 5. The CDR3 is 16 residues long. CDR1 and CDR2 (germline): SGHTA, FQGTGA. CDR3 region: CASSLAREGPYNEQFF. The CDR3 coding sequence is TGTGCCAGCAGCTTAGCCCGGGAGGGGCCCTACAATGAGCAGTTCTTC.

The rearrangement links TRBV11-2 to TRBJ2-5; tentative D call: TRBD2 (6 bases). Trimming shortened V by 4 bases and J by 1 base, and 13 bases separated the two germline ends. Germline V gene data show CDR1 as SGHAT and CDR2 as FQNNGV. The CDR3 contains 15 residues. The CDR3 DNA sequence: TGTGCCAGCAGCTCTCAGGAGGGCGGCCAAGAGACCCAGTACTTC. This codes for CASSSQEGGQETQYF. Drawing the rest from reference TRBV11-2 and TRBJ2-5, the complete variable domain is EAGVAQSPRYKIIEKRQSVAFWCNPISGHATLYWYQQILGQGPKLLIQFQNNGVVDDSQLPKDRFSAERLKGVDSTLKIQPAKLEDSAVYLCASSSQEGGQETQYFGPGTRLLVL.

The J gene is TRBJ1-1, the V gene TRBV11-2; 7 nucleotides align to TRBD1. Germline-derived CDR1 and CDR2 are SGHAT and FQNNGV. V dropped 5 bases and J dropped 6; count of bases not matched to a gene: 12. This CDR3 has 15 residues. CDR3 sequence reads: CASSHTNRGWAEAFF. The CDR3 nucleotides are TGTGCCAGCAGCCACACCAACAGGGGTTGGGCTGAAGCTTTCTTT.

The V and J genes are TRBV5-5 and TRBJ1-1; 7 positions agree with TRBD1. CDR1 and CDR2 from the germline V gene are SGHKS and YYEKEE (reference sequence). Trimming cost V 4 bases and J 0 bases; bases outside gene matches: 6. The CDR3 spans 15 residues. Here the CDR3 reads CASSPRQGMNTEAFF. CDR3 bases: TGTGCCAGCAGCCCCCGACAGGGAATGAACACTGAAGCTTTCTTT.

The chain has TRBV6-1 and TRBJ2-2; 7 bases align to TRBD2. Germline CDR1 MNHNS, CDR2 SASEGT. The CDR3 contains 14 residues. The V segment lost 5 bases and the J segment 2 bases; nucleotides outside the gene matches: 2. The CDR3: CASSRDYNTGELFF. DNA for the CDR3: TGTGCCAGCAGTCGGGACTACAACACCGGGGAGCTGTTTTTT.

The J gene is TRBJ2-5, the V gene TRBV9; 15 nucleotides match TRBD2. Germline V gives CDR1 SGDLS, CDR2 YYNGEE. This CDR3 has 16 residues. V was pared by 3 bases and J by 2 bases, with 2 bases of the junction left unmatched. For the CDR3, the DNA is TGTGCCAGCAGCGAGGGACTAGCGGGAGGTCAAGAGACCCAGTACTTC. Translation: CASSEGLAGGQETQYF.

This clone was seen a handful of times. The chain uses TRBV30 and TRBJ2-7; maybe TRBD2 (5 bases). V dropped 3 bases and J dropped 2 bases, with 11 bases sitting between them. Germline V gene lookup returns CDR1 GTSNPN and CDR2 SVGIG (reference sequence). The CDR3 sequence is 13 residues long. This chain's CDR3 is CAWSGYGAYEQYF. DNA of the CDR3: TGTGCCTGGAGCGGGTACGGGGCCTACGAGCAGTACTTC.

V and J are TRBV11-2 and TRBJ1-4, with D unclear. The CDR3 totals 15 residues. CDR1 SGHAT and CDR2 FQNNGV come from the germline V gene. V was shortened by 1 base and J by 0 bases, with 6 bases between the two germline ends. Here the CDR3 DNA reads TGTGCCAGCAGCTTAGTTGTCACAACTAATGAAAAACTGTTTTTT. Encoded protein: CASSLVVTTNEKLFF.

V gene TRBV5-1 combines with J gene TRBJ2-2; D might be TRBD1 (6 bases). Trimming left V 1 base short and J 4 bases short, with 14 bases between. The CDR3 length is 16 residues. Germline CDR1 and CDR2: SGHRS and YFSETQ. The CDR3 sequence: CASSLMGATVTGELFF. Written as DNA, the CDR3 is TGCGCCAGCAGCTTGATGGGGGCGACGGTCACCGGGGAGCTGTTTTTT.

The chain recombines TRBV27 with TRBJ1-1, with D tentatively TRBD1 (6 bases). Looked up from germline, CDR1 is MNHEY and CDR2 is SMNVEV (reference sequence). Between the trimmed V and J ends, which lost 7 bases and 4 bases, there was a span of 19 bases. The CDR3 loop spans 15 amino acids. CDR3 bases: TGTGCCAGCAACGTTGTCGGGGGCGGGAGCACTGAAGCTTTCTTT. It encodes CASNVVGGGSTEAFF.

The chain is built from TRBV29-1 and TRBJ2-6, with no clear D. The V gene lost 6 bases and the J gene lost 3 bases, with 12 bases spanning the gap. From germline, CDR1 is SQVTM and CDR2 ANQGSEA. The CDR3 contains 14 residues. CDR3 sequence reads: CSVGASNGANVLTF. CDR3 coding DNA: TGCAGCGTCGGAGCCTCTAATGGGGCCAACGTCCTGACTTTC.

CDR3 loop: CATSSRLAGSDTQYF. As DNA, the CDR3 is TGTGCCACCAGCAGCAGACTAGCGGGGTCAGATACGCAGTATTTT. The J gene is TRBJ2-3, the V gene TRBV15, with 11 bases fitting TRBD2. This CDR3 is built from 15 residues. Trimming took 3 bases from V and 4 from J; bases not matched to a gene: 3. CDR1 and CDR2 (germline): LNHNV, YYDKDF (reference sequence).

The chain links TRBV9 to TRBJ2-1, with 8 positions matching TRBD2. The junction had 10 bases not matched to a gene; V was cut back by 5 bases and J by 6 bases. Germline CDR1 is SGDLS and CDR2 is YYNGEE. CDR3 length: 15 amino acids. CDR3 coding DNA: TGTGCCAGCAGGAATCCGGGACTAGGGGGCAATGAGCAGTTCTTC. The encoded protein is CASRNPGLGGNEQFF.

This clone turned up a few times. The chain carries TRBV2 and TRBJ2-7, with a tentative D call TRBD1 (6 bases). V was clipped by 3 bases and J by 3 bases, with 9 bases between them. The CDR3 is 13 amino acids. Germline assignment: CDR1 SNHLY and CDR2 FYNNEI. As DNA, the CDR3 is TGTGCCAGCAGTGACACAGGGTACTACGAGCAGTACTTC. Protein sequence: CASSDTGYYEQYF.